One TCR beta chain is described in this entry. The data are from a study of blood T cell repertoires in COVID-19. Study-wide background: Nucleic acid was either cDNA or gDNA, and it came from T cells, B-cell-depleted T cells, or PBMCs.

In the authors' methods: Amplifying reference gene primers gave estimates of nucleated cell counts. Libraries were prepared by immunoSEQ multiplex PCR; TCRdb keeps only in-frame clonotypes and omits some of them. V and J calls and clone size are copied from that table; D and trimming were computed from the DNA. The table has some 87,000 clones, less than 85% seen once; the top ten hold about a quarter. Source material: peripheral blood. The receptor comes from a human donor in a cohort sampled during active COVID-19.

This chain's CDR3 is CASRGTGALEAFF. For the CDR3, the DNA is TGTGCCAGCAGGGGGACAGGGGCCCTCGAAGCTTTCTTT. J is TRBJ1-1 and V is TRBV6-5, with TRBD1 matching 10 bases. The junction had 6 bases not matched to a gene; V was cut back by 6 bases and J by 8 bases. The CDR3 is 13 residues long. Germline CDR1 and CDR2: MNHEY and SVGAGI.